This is a list of T cell receptor beta chains from one sample in a study of T cell responses to AZD1222 COVID-19 vaccine. Some clones are missing from TCRdb's copy, which holds only in-frame ones; the method was immunoSEQ multiplex PCR. The table shows about 120,000 clones, with roughly four fifths occurring only once. The material sequenced was peripheral blood, taken on day 0 of AZD1222 vaccination. The source is an adult in good health. Each CDR3 is given with its conserved first and last residue. The D gene is left open where the match is weak. Clone size is stated in some rows and not others, as once, few, many or a class when expanded.

J gene: TRBJ2-7
V gene: TRBV28
D gene: -
clone size: -
CDR3 length: 14
CDR3 protein: CASSLIGERAGEYF
CDR3 DNA: TGTGCCAGCAGTTTAATAGGGGAGAGGGCCGGGGAATACTTC

J gene: TRBJ2-7
V gene: TRBV5-5
D gene: TRBD2
clone size: -
CDR3 length: 14
CDR3 protein: CASSKLAEYYEQYF
CDR3 DNA: TGTGCCAGCAGCAAACTAGCGGAGTACTACGAGCAGTACTTC

J gene: TRBJ1-2
V gene: TRBV11-2
D gene: -
clone size: -
CDR3 length: 16
CDR3 protein: CASSSLGGGAGYGYTF
CDR3 DNA: TGTGCCAGCAGCTCCCTGGGGGGGGGCGCGGGCTATGGCTACACCTTC

J gene: TRBJ1-1
V gene: TRBV7-2
D gene: TRBD1
clone size: once
CDR3 length: 14
CDR3 protein: CASRPGTVNTEAFF
CDR3 DNA: TGTGCCAGCAGACCCGGGACAGTGAACACTGAAGCTTTCTTT

J gene: TRBJ1-1
V gene: TRBV30
D gene: -
clone size: -
CDR3 length: 13
CDR3 protein: CAWSEGTHTEAFF
CDR3 DNA: TGTGCCTGGAGTGAGGGAACGCACACTGAAGCTTTCTTT

J gene: TRBJ1-5
V gene: TRBV19
D gene: -
clone size: -
CDR3 length: 15
CDR3 protein: CASSIEQRSNQPQHF
CDR3 DNA: TGTGCCAGTAGTATCGAACAAAGGAGCAATCAGCCCCAGCATTTT

J gene: TRBJ2-1
V gene: TRBV27
D gene: -
clone size: -
CDR3 length: 14
CDR3 protein: CASRRASTYNEQFF
CDR3 DNA: TGTGCCAGCAGGCGAGCATCTACCTACAATGAGCAGTTCTTC

J gene: TRBJ1-2
V gene: TRBV6-5
D gene: -
clone size: -
CDR3 length: 16
CDR3 protein: CASSYRQSGANYGYTF
CDR3 DNA: TGTGCCAGCAGTTACAGACAGTCAGGAGCTAACTATGGCTACACCTTC

J gene: TRBJ2-7
V gene: TRBV10-3
D gene: TRBD2
clone size: -
CDR3 length: 18
CDR3 protein: CAISESGTSGTVRDEQYF
CDR3 DNA: TGTGCCATCAGTGAGTCAGGGACTAGCGGGACGGTCAGGGACGAGCAGTACTTC

J gene: TRBJ1-5
V gene: TRBV5-4
D gene: -
clone size: -
CDR3 length: 15
CDR3 protein: CASRPTGGVAQPQHF
CDR3 DNA: TGTGCCAGCAGGCCGACGGGAGGGGTGGCTCAGCCCCAGCATTTT

J gene: TRBJ1-6
V gene: TRBV2
D gene: TRBD1
clone size: -
CDR3 length: 15
CDR3 protein: CASSGDSSYNSPLHF
CDR3 DNA: TGTGCCAGCAGCGGGGACAGCTCCTATAATTCACCCCTCCACTTT

J gene: TRBJ1-4
V gene: TRBV3-1/TRBV3-2
D gene: -
clone size: -
CDR3 length: 12
CDR3 protein: CASSQNGRLWFF
CDR3 DNA: TGTGCCAGCAGCCAAAACGGGCGTTTGTGGTTTTTT

J gene: TRBJ2-1
V gene: TRBV24-1
D gene: -
clone size: many
CDR3 length: 16
CDR3 protein: CATSDFGGASANEQFF
CDR3 DNA: TGTGCCACCAGTGATTTTGGCGGGGCCTCGGCCAATGAGCAGTTCTTC

J gene: TRBJ1-3
V gene: TRBV4-3
D gene: -
clone size: -
CDR3 length: 15
CDR3 protein: CASSQGGFSGNTIYF
CDR3 DNA: TGCGCCAGCAGCCAAGGGGGGTTCTCTGGAAACACCATATATTTT

J gene: TRBJ1-2
V gene: TRBV25-1
D gene: -
clone size: -
CDR3 length: 17
CDR3 protein: CASSENGSGRGGYGYTF
CDR3 DNA: TGTGCCAGCAGTGAAAACGGCTCCGGGAGGGGCGGCTATGGCTACACCTTC

J gene: TRBJ2-3
V gene: TRBV4-3
D gene: TRBD1
clone size: -
CDR3 length: 13
CDR3 protein: CASSQDDRGRLYF
CDR3 DNA: TGCGCCAGCAGCCAAGATGACAGGGGGCGTCTGTATTTT

J gene: TRBJ2-7
V gene: TRBV13
D gene: -
clone size: -
CDR3 length: 15
CDR3 protein: CASSLGLASSYEQYF
CDR3 DNA: TGTGCCAGCAGCTTAGGGCTAGCTAGCTCCTACGAGCAGTACTTC

J gene: TRBJ1-2
V gene: TRBV11-2
D gene: -
clone size: once
CDR3 length: 14
CDR3 protein: CASSSRQANYGYTF
CDR3 DNA: TGTGCCAGCAGCTCCAGACAGGCTAACTATGGCTACACCTTC

J gene: TRBJ1-2
V gene: TRBV30
D gene: -
clone size: -
CDR3 length: 13
CDR3 protein: CAWSVGQNYGYTF
CDR3 DNA: TGTGCCTGGAGTGTGGGGCAGAACTATGGCTACACCTTC

J gene: TRBJ2-3
V gene: TRBV10-3
D gene: TRBD2
clone size: once
CDR3 length: 19
CDR3 protein: CAISAPLRLAGGPTDTQYF
CDR3 DNA: TGTGCCATCAGTGCCCCCCTTAGACTAGCGGGAGGGCCAACAGATACGCAGTATTTT

J gene: TRBJ1-6
V gene: TRBV19
D gene: -
clone size: -
CDR3 length: 14
CDR3 protein: CASRNREFGSPLHF
CDR3 DNA: TGTGCCAGTAGGAACAGGGAATTCGGATCACCCCTCCACTTT

J gene: TRBJ2-5
V gene: TRBV18
D gene: TRBD1
clone size: -
CDR3 length: 13
CDR3 protein: CASSPGTVETQYF
CDR3 DNA: TGTGCCAGCTCACCCGGGACAGTAGAGACCCAGTACTTC

J gene: TRBJ2-3
V gene: TRBV5-1
D gene: TRBD1
clone size: -
CDR3 length: 15
CDR3 protein: CASSFGTGSTDTQYF
CDR3 DNA: TGCGCCAGCAGTTTCGGGACAGGGAGCACAGATACGCAGTATTTT

J gene: TRBJ1-1
V gene: TRBV7-9
D gene: -
clone size: -
CDR3 length: 12
CDR3 protein: CASSSHQGEAFF
CDR3 DNA: TGTGCCAGCAGCTCCCACCAGGGGGAAGCTTTCTTT

J gene: TRBJ2-1
V gene: TRBV12-5
D gene: -
clone size: -
CDR3 length: 15
CDR3 protein: CASARGSSGRNEQFF
CDR3 DNA: TGTGCTAGTGCCCGGGGGAGCTCCGGGCGCAATGAGCAGTTCTTC

J gene: TRBJ1-6
V gene: TRBV12-3/TRBV12-4
D gene: TRBD1
clone size: -
CDR3 length: 12
CDR3 protein: CASRDRVSPLHF
CDR3 DNA: TGTGCCAGCAGGGACAGGGTTTCACCCCTCCACTTT

J gene: TRBJ1-1
V gene: TRBV7-9
D gene: TRBD1
clone size: once
CDR3 length: 13
CDR3 protein: CASSRRDSSEAFF
CDR3 DNA: TGTGCCAGCAGTCGTCGGGACAGCTCTGAAGCTTTCTTT

J gene: TRBJ2-1
V gene: TRBV6-2/TRBV6-3
D gene: -
clone size: once
CDR3 length: 12
CDR3 protein: CASSRLNNEQFF
CDR3 DNA: TGTGCCAGCAGTCGACTTAACAATGAGCAGTTCTTC

J gene: TRBJ1-6
V gene: TRBV7-2
D gene: TRBD1
clone size: -
CDR3 length: 16
CDR3 protein: CASSAQGQGLNSPLHF
CDR3 DNA: TGTGCCAGCAGCGCCCAAGGACAGGGGTTGAATTCACCCCTCCACTTT

J gene: TRBJ1-1
V gene: TRBV6-5
D gene: TRBD1
clone size: -
CDR3 length: 13
CDR3 protein: CASSYGTDTEAFF
CDR3 DNA: TGTGCCAGCAGTTACGGGACAGACACTGAAGCTTTCTTT

J gene: TRBJ1-1
V gene: TRBV11-3
D gene: -
clone size: -
CDR3 length: 13
CDR3 protein: CASSSDRNTEAFF
CDR3 DNA: TGTGCCAGCAGCTCCGACAGGAACACTGAAGCTTTCTTT

J gene: TRBJ1-2
V gene: TRBV19
D gene: -
clone size: -
CDR3 length: 14
CDR3 protein: CAVGYGGAGYGYTF
CDR3 DNA: TGTGCCGTTGGATATGGGGGGGCTGGCTATGGCTACACCTTC

J gene: TRBJ2-1
V gene: TRBV7-2
D gene: TRBD2
clone size: -
CDR3 length: 15
CDR3 protein: CASSLFEAGGSEQFF
CDR3 DNA: TGTGCCAGCAGCTTGTTTGAAGCGGGAGGTAGTGAGCAGTTCTTC

J gene: TRBJ2-1
V gene: TRBV21-1
D gene: -
clone size: -
CDR3 length: 16
CDR3 protein: CASSARTSPGGNEQFF
CDR3 DNA: TGTGCCAGCAGCGCGCGGACTAGCCCCGGGGGAAATGAGCAGTTCTTC

J gene: TRBJ1-3
V gene: TRBV2
D gene: -
clone size: -
CDR3 length: 13
CDR3 protein: CASSRVSGNTIYF
CDR3 DNA: TGTGCCAGCAGCAGGGTCTCGGGAAACACCATATATTTT

J gene: TRBJ1-2
V gene: TRBV29-1
D gene: TRBD1
clone size: few
CDR3 length: 16
CDR3 protein: CSVVGLRTGTNYGYTF
CDR3 DNA: TGCAGCGTTGTAGGCCTAAGGACAGGGACGAACTATGGCTACACCTTC

J gene: TRBJ2-4
V gene: TRBV18
D gene: -
clone size: few
CDR3 length: 13
CDR3 protein: CASSPGRKNIQYF
CDR3 DNA: TGTGCCAGCTCACCGGGACGGAAAAACATTCAGTACTTC

J gene: TRBJ2-3
V gene: TRBV7-9
D gene: -
clone size: -
CDR3 length: 15
CDR3 protein: CASSYINSFTDTQYF
CDR3 DNA: TGTGCCAGCAGCTACATTAACAGCTTCACAGATACGCAGTATTTT

J gene: TRBJ2-2
V gene: TRBV7-9
D gene: TRBD2
clone size: -
CDR3 length: 17
CDR3 protein: CASGGLAGGPNTGELFF
CDR3 DNA: TGTGCCAGCGGGGGACTAGCGGGAGGACCGAACACCGGGGAGCTGTTTTTT

J gene: TRBJ2-1
V gene: TRBV9
D gene: TRBD2
clone size: -
CDR3 length: 15
CDR3 protein: CASSTGLAAYNEQFF
CDR3 DNA: TGTGCCAGCAGCACGGGACTAGCGGCCTACAATGAGCAGTTCTTC

J gene: TRBJ2-1
V gene: TRBV28
D gene: -
clone size: -
CDR3 length: 14
CDR3 protein: CASSLQLSGGEQFF
CDR3 DNA: TGTGCCAGCAGTCTACAACTTAGCGGAGGTGAGCAGTTCTTC

J gene: TRBJ1-3
V gene: TRBV3-1/TRBV3-2
D gene: -
clone size: -
CDR3 length: 17
CDR3 protein: CASSQTLDTNSGNTIYF
CDR3 DNA: TGTGCCAGCAGCCAGACTCTCGACACGAACTCTGGAAACACCATATATTTT

J gene: TRBJ1-1
V gene: TRBV12-3/TRBV12-4
D gene: TRBD1
clone size: -
CDR3 length: 13
CDR3 protein: CASILQGVTEAFF
CDR3 DNA: TGTGCCAGCATCTTACAGGGGGTCACTGAAGCTTTCTTT

J gene: TRBJ2-3
V gene: TRBV9
D gene: TRBD2
clone size: -
CDR3 length: 16
CDR3 protein: CASSVGAGEGTDTQYF
CDR3 DNA: TGTGCCAGCAGCGTAGGAGCGGGAGAGGGGACAGATACGCAGTATTTT

J gene: TRBJ2-7
V gene: TRBV18
D gene: TRBD2
clone size: -
CDR3 length: 14
CDR3 protein: CASSPRTSGYEQYF
CDR3 DNA: TGTGCCAGCTCACCCCGGACTAGCGGCTACGAGCAGTACTTC

J gene: TRBJ2-3
V gene: TRBV3-1/TRBV3-2
D gene: TRBD2
clone size: once
CDR3 length: 14
CDR3 protein: CASSQRAGADTQYF
CDR3 DNA: TGTGCCAGCAGCCAAAGAGCGGGGGCAGATACGCAGTATTTT

J gene: TRBJ1-5
V gene: TRBV27
D gene: -
clone size: few
CDR3 length: 15
CDR3 protein: CASRAQGEGNQPQHF
CDR3 DNA: TGTGCCAGCAGAGCACAGGGAGAAGGCAATCAGCCCCAGCATTTT

J gene: TRBJ1-5
V gene: TRBV10-3
D gene: -
clone size: few
CDR3 length: 12
CDR3 protein: CAISGSNQPQHF
CDR3 DNA: TGTGCCATCAGTGGAAGTAATCAGCCCCAGCATTTT

J gene: TRBJ1-5
V gene: TRBV7-8
D gene: TRBD1
clone size: once
CDR3 length: 15
CDR3 protein: CASSGDRHSNQPQHF
CDR3 DNA: TGTGCCAGCAGCGGGGACAGACATAGCAATCAGCCCCAGCATTTT

J gene: TRBJ1-2
V gene: TRBV2
D gene: -
clone size: once
CDR3 length: 12
CDR3 protein: CASTPGYYGYTF
CDR3 DNA: TGTGCCAGCACCCCAGGTTACTATGGCTACACCTTC

J gene: TRBJ1-2
V gene: TRBV14
D gene: TRBD1
clone size: few
CDR3 length: 15
CDR3 protein: CASSSTQGARGGYTF
CDR3 DNA: TGTGCCAGCAGCTCTACACAGGGGGCAAGAGGTGGCTACACCTTC

J gene: TRBJ2-1
V gene: TRBV19
D gene: TRBD2
clone size: -
CDR3 length: 16
CDR3 protein: CASSPWGGRAVNEQFF
CDR3 DNA: TGTGCCAGTAGTCCATGGGGCGGGAGGGCCGTCAATGAGCAGTTCTTC

J gene: TRBJ1-2
V gene: TRBV5-4
D gene: -
clone size: once
CDR3 length: 13
CDR3 protein: CASRTAGGYGYTF
CDR3 DNA: TGTGCCAGCAGAACGGCAGGCGGCTATGGCTACACCTTC

J gene: TRBJ1-4
V gene: TRBV28
D gene: TRBD1
clone size: -
CDR3 length: 14
CDR3 protein: CASSRQGFNEKLFF
CDR3 DNA: TGTGCCAGCAGTCGACAGGGGTTTAATGAAAAACTGTTTTTT

J gene: TRBJ2-5
V gene: TRBV18
D gene: -
clone size: once
CDR3 length: 12
CDR3 protein: CASSRDQETQYF
CDR3 DNA: TGTGCCAGCTCACGGGACCAAGAGACCCAGTACTTC